The T cell receptor beta chain under discussion was sequenced for a study of blood T cell repertoires in COVID-19. In the study overall: PBMCs, B-cell-depleted T cells, or T cells provided the cDNA or gDNA that made up the material.

CDR3 length equals 16 residues. V shed 6 bases, J shed 0 bases, and the junction held 6 bases outside the gene matches. Germline V gene lookup returns CDR1 LGHDT and CDR2 YNNKEL (reference sequence). Original handling: Amplification of reference gene primers was used by the study to estimate nucleated cell counts. Data came from immunoSEQ multiplex PCR; TCRdb stores just in-frame clones and leaves some out. V, J and clone size were drawn from that table, and D and trimming were deduced from the DNA. The sample lists some 62,000 clones; around 87% were seen once. The source material was peripheral blood. V usage is TRBV3-1 (or the pseudogene TRBV3-2) and J usage is TRBJ2-5, with 11 bases identical to TRBD2. This sequence was found in an older woman with COVID-19, enrolled during active disease. Written as DNA, the CDR3 is TGTGCCAGCAGACTGGGACTAGCGGACAACCAAGAGACCCAGTACTTC. It codes for CASRLGLADNQETQYF.